This TCR beta chain was recovered during a study of cytomegalovirus exposure and HLA in healthy donors. This CDR3 is built from 15 residues. Germline loops: CDR1 MNHNS, CDR2 SASEGT. The germline V and J ends were trimmed by 4 bases and 4 bases, with 17 bases remaining between them. Remarks on this clone: Other DNA sequences in this sample translate to the same CDR3.

Researchers ran the PCR with 60 Vbeta and 13 Jbeta primers. Repertoires were generated with immunoSEQ multiplex PCR, while TCRdb's copy carries only in-frame clones and drops some. The sample holds roughly 110,000 clones; roughly 80% are singletons and the top ten take 2.7%. Nominal health characterized the donors when sampled, though unrecorded immune exposures were likely. Sequencing input: PBMCs. The receptor was isolated from a man younger than 45 in good health and CMV-seropositive. J is TRBJ2-7 and V is TRBV6-1; a possible D gene is TRBD2 (6 bases). The CDR3 region is CASSGVAASSYEQYF. The CDR3 DNA sequence: TGTGCCAGCAGTGGGGTAGCGGCGAGCTCTTACGAGCAGTACTTC.